The present T cell receptor beta chain was sequenced within a study of beta chain features in type 1 diabetes. The study, taken as a whole, reports: People with Type 1 diabetes carried modestly yet significantly shorter TCRB CDR3s in all four CD4+ subsets. For patients, the naive, central memory and Treg TCRB repertoires appeared more alike than for healthy donors. Possibly, sequencing cDNA over-represented cells that had high TCR expression levels.

Trimming took 2 bases from V and 5 from J; bases not matched to a gene: 5. The germline V gene encodes CDR1 SGDLS and CDR2 YYNGEE. This CDR3 comprises 15 residues. Expressed TCRB transcripts were sequenced after all isolated RNA was converted to cDNA. Only in-frame clones appear in the TCRdb table, and some are missing; sequencing was by immunoSEQ multiplex PCR. This table holds 500,000 to 800,000 clones, around 11% found once. This clone was recorded a few times. Its antigen is as yet unknown. This sample includes further DNA sequences coding for the same CDR3. CD4+ naive, central memory, regulatory and stem cell-like memory cells were sorted via CD45RO/CCR7/CD25/CD127/CD95/CD27.

This chain uses TRBV9 with TRBJ2-5; the match to TRBD2 covers 11 bases. The sequenced sample consisted of naive CD4+ T cells from blood. This sequence was found in a man aged 25 to 40 with type 1 diabetes. This CDR3 reads CASSVSGGAGETQYF. Here the CDR3 DNA reads TGTGCCAGCAGCGTTAGCGGGGGGGCCGGGGAGACCCAGTACTTC.